This T cell receptor beta chain was captured by sequencing in a study of blood T cell repertoires in COVID-19. Study at large: Some COVID-19 samples were acute and others convalescent; all came from the United States, Italy and Spain. From T cells, B-cell-depleted T cells, or PBMCs came the material, which was cDNA or gDNA.

Trimming cost V 5 bases and J 5 bases; bases outside gene matches: 9. Looked up from germline, CDR1 is SGHRS and CDR2 is YFSETQ. This CDR3 is built from 15 residues. Source study methods: Cell counts per sample came from amplifying reference gene primers. Only in-frame clones appear in the TCRdb table, and some are missing; sequencing was by immunoSEQ multiplex PCR. D and trimming come from the DNA, and the V and J calls and clone size come from that table. The sample has fewer than 300,000 clones, around 89% seen once; the top ten hold over 4%. This clonotype was obtained from a man aged 55 to 70 who had recovered from COVID-19. The chain couples TRBV5-1 to TRBJ2-7; TRBD1 matches 11 bases. Sequenced input: peripheral blood. CDR3 in amino acids: CASSLPGTGGNEQYF. The CDR3 bases are TGCGCCAGCAGTTTACCCGGGACAGGGGGAAACGAGCAGTACTTC.